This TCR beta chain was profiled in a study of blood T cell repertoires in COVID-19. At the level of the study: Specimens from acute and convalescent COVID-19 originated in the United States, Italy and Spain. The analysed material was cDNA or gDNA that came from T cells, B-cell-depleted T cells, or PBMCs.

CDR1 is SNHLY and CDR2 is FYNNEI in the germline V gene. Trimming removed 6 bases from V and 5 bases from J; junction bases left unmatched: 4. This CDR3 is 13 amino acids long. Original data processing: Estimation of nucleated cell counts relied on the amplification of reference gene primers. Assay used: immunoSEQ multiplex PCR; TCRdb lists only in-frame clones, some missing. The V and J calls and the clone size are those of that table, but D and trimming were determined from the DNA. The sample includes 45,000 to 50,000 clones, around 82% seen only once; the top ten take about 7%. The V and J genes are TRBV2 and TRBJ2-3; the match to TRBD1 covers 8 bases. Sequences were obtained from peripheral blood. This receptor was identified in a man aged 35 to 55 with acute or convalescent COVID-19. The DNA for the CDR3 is TGTGCCAGCAGGGACAGGGTGGGAGATACGCAGTATTTT. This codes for CASRDRVGDTQYF.